This T cell receptor beta chain is from a study of T cells in Graves' hyperthyroidism and ophthalmopathy. This clonotype was seen many times. Its antigen is as yet unknown. Hyperthyroidism patients were newly diagnosed, had disease duration under 2 months, and were aged 18 to 65 years. Criteria for exclusion of patients were uncontrolled infection, other autoimmune disease, pregnancy or lactation. TCR beta CDR3 region amplification was performed from RNA transcripts. The HTBI primer set drove a first-round RT-PCR of the TCR CDR3. TCRdb used MiXCR to reprocess the multiplex PCR reads, holding one entry per CDR3 protein. The sample records fewer than 250,000 distinct CDR3 sequences, over 15% being singletons. Study-wide results and limits: Ophthalmopathy cases were set apart from stable hyperthyroidism by a 13 V-J model. Most clonotypes expanded in the thyroid (above 0.001) were also present in blood.

Sequenced material: blood. The source is a man in his fifties with Graves' hyperthyroidism.

In nucleotides, the CDR3 is TGTGCCAGCAGCGGAGGGGGCACAGATACGCAGTATTTT. This gives the protein CASSGGGTDTQYF. The genes are TRBV7-9 and TRBJ2-3; D possibly corresponds to TRBD2 (6 bases). This CDR3 is 13 amino acids long. Germline values: CDR1 SEHNR, CDR2 FQNEAQ (reference sequence). The V and J ends lost 5 bases and 1 base respectively, with 7 bases between them.